The 7 T cell receptor beta chains in this list originate from one sample, sequenced in a study of T cells in Graves' hyperthyroidism and ophthalmopathy (dated by TCRdb to between 2019 and 2020). Libraries came from multiplex PCR. The reads were generated on an Illumina HiSeq 2000. Amplification of TCR beta CDR3 regions was carried out from RNA transcripts. The first round of RT-PCR for the TCR CDR3 was performed with the HTBI primer set and the Qiagen OneStep RT-PCR kit. TCRdb passed the public sequencing reads through fastp at Q25 and MiXCR, retaining productive beta sequences. CDR3 protein duplicates are merged, each entry listing the most common genes and DNA. The sample profile shows about 500,000 distinct CDR3 sequences; roughly 17% of them were found once. Approximately 18% of the sample rests with the top ten. Sequenced input: blood. These receptor sequences come from a woman aged 18 to 35 with Graves' ophthalmopathy.

This clonotype was picked up a small number of times. Being one base from a much bigger clone, this may be a read error. V and J are TRBV5-1 and TRBJ2-1; 8 nucleotides line up with TRBD2. The germline CDR1 and CDR2 sequences are SGHRS and YFSETQ. The CDR3 sequence is 15 residues long. CDR3 bases: TGCGTCAGCACGTCCTTACTAGCGGTTGACAATGAGCAGTTCTTC. This gives the protein CVSTSLLAVDNEQFF. Combining the CDR3 with reference TRBV5-1 and TRBJ2-1 gives the whole variable domain KAGVTQTPRYLIKTRGQQVTLSCSPISGHRSVSWYQQTPGQGLQFLFEYFSETQRNKGNFPGRFSGRQFSNSRSEMNVSTLELGDSALYLCVSTSLLAVDNEQFFGPGTRLTVL.

There are many counts of this clonotype. The chain uses TRBV28 and TRBJ1-2, with a tentative D call TRBD1 (6 bases). There are 12 residues in the CDR3. Germline V lookup: CDR1 MDHEN, CDR2 SYDVKM. V dropped 3 bases and J dropped 6 bases, with 8 bases sitting between them. CDR3 amino acids: CASSFRGNGYTF. For the CDR3, the DNA is TGTGCCAGCAGTTTCAGGGGTAATGGCTACACCTTC.

The chain couples TRBV19 to TRBJ2-4; 8 nucleotides match TRBD1. Looked up from germline, CDR1 is LNHDA and CDR2 is SQIVND (reference sequence). Trimming took 8 bases from V and 10 from J; bases not matched to a gene: 10. This CDR3 comprises 13 residues. Here the CDR3 DNA reads TGTGCCAGTGAGGGACAGGAATTGTTTATTCAGTACTTC. It specifies CASEGQELFIQYF.

This clonotype was observed at least ten times. The chain's CDR3 is CSAGGISGELFF. As DNA, the CDR3 is TGCAGTGCTGGGGGCATCAGCGGGGAGCTGTTTTTT. This chain connects TRBV20-1 to TRBJ2-2; the D gene is possibly TRBD1 (6 bases). The CDR3 consists of 12 residues. Germline V lookup: CDR1 DFQATT, CDR2 SNEGSKA (reference sequence). V lost 5 bases and J 7 bases, leaving 11 bases between the germline ends.

Details on this clonotype: This CDR3 is missing its conserved last phenylalanine or tryptophan, likely due to a read error. The CDR3 reads CASSFSRLAGGEQFL. CDR3 bases: TGTGCCAGCAGTTTTAGTAGACTAGCGGGAGGTGAGCAGTTCCTC. J is TRBJ2-1 and V is TRBV28; TRBD2 agrees at 13 bases. Germline assignment: CDR1 MDHEN and CDR2 SYDVKM. CDR3 size: 15 residues. V dropped 3 bases and J dropped 9; count of bases not matched to a gene: 5.

This clonotype was counted at least ten times. The chain carries TRBV7-6 and TRBJ1-5; no clear D. This CDR3 is 13 amino acids long. Germline V gene lookup returns CDR1 SGHVS and CDR2 FNYEAQ. With 5 bases removed from V and 2 bases from J, the gap between germline ends came to 7 bases. The CDR3 loop is CASSRRGNQPQHF. The DNA for the CDR3 is TGTGCCAGCAGCCGACGGGGCAATCAGCCCCAGCATTTT. Full variable domain (remainder filled in from reference TRBV7-6 and TRBJ1-5): GAGVSQSPRYKVTKRGQDVALRCDPISGHVSLYWYRQALGQGPEFLTYFNYEAQQDKSGLPNDRFSAERPEGSISTLTIQRTEQRDSAMYRCASSRRGNQPQHFGDGTRLSIL.

The table lists this clonotype with a few counts. V and J are TRBV12-3 or TRBV12-4 and TRBJ1-1, with D possibly TRBD1 on 5 matching bases. There are 15 residues in the CDR3. V was trimmed by 5 bases and J by 5 bases, leaving 18 bases between them. The CDR3 DNA is TGTGCCAGCAGTCCAAATTCGGGGGGGAAAACTGAAGCTTTCTTT. This codes for CASSPNSGGKTEAFF.